This paragraph covers one T cell receptor beta chain sequence. The antigen is undetermined. The entry originates in a study of cytomegalovirus exposure and HLA in healthy donors. Study observations and caveats: A later analysis linked a missense DCLRE1C variant to TCR beta V- and J-gene trimming. Available immune exposure information was restricted to CMV serostatus only.

Amplification used 60 Vbeta primers and 13 Jbeta primers. The repertoire was sequenced with immunoSEQ multiplex PCR; TCRdb's copy has only in-frame clones and lacks some. The repertoire holds about 90,000 clones, with over 60% as singletons. Unmatched junction bases numbered 8, after V lost 3 bases and J lost 0 bases. This CDR3 spans 17 amino acids. Germline V gene lookup returns CDR1 KGHSH and CDR2 LQKENI. The specimen was PBMCs. The source of this sequence is a woman aged 45-59 years in good health and CMV-seropositive. The J gene is TRBJ2-3, the V gene TRBV18, with 8 bases that match TRBD1. The CDR3 DNA sequence: TGTGCCAGCTCACCCACGCCCGGGACAGGTAGCACAGATACGCAGTATTTT. Translation gives CASSPTPGTGSTDTQYF.